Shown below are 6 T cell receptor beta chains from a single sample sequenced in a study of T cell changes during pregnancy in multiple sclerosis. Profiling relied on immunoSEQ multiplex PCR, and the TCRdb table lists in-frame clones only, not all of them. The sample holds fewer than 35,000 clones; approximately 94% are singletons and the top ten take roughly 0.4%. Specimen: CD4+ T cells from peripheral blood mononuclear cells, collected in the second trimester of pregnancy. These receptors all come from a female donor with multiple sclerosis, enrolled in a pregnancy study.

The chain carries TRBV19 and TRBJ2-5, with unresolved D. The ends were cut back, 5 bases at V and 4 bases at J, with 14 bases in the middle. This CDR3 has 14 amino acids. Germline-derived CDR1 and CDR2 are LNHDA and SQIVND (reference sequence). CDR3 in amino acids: CASSGLGVVETQYF. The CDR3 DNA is TGTGCCAGTAGTGGTCTAGGCGTGGTAGAGACCCAGTACTTC.

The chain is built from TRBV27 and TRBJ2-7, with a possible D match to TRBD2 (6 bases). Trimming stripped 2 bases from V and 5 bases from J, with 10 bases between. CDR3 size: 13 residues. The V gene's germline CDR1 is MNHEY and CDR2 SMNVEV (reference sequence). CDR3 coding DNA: TGTGCCAGCAGTTTAGCGGGACCACACGAGCAGTACTTC. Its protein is CASSLAGPHEQYF.

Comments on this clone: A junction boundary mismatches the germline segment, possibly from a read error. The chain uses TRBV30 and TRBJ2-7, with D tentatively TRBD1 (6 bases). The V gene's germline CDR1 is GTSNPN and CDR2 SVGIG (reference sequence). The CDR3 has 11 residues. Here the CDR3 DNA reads TGTGCCTGGAGCGACAGGTACGGGCAGTACTTC. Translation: CAWSDRYGQYF.

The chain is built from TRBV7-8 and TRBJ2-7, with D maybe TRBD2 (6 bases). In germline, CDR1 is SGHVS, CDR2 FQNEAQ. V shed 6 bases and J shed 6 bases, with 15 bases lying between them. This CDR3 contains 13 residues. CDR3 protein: CASRKRGLSEQYF. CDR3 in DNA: TGTGCCAGCAGAAAGAGGGGACTGAGCGAGCAGTACTTC.

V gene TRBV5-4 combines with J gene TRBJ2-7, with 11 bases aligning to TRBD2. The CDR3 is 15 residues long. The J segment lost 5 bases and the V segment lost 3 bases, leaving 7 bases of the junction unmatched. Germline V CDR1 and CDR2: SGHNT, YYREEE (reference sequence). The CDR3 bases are TGTGCCAGCAGCTCACCGACTAGCGGGAACGACGAGCAGTACTTC. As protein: CASSSPTSGNDEQYF.

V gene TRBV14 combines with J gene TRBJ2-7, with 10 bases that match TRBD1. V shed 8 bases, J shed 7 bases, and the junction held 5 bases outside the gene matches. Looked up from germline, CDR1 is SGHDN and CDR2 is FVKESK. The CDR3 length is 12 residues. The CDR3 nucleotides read TGTGCCAGCCGAAGGACAGGGGGAGAGCAGTACTTC. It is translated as CASRRTGGEQYF.